One and the same sample provided the 12 T cell receptor beta chains below, sequenced in a study of metastatic and nonmetastatic thyroid tumors (dated by TCRdb to about 2020). No patient had received any treatment before thyroid surgery. The library was prepared using PCR. This sample was sequenced with an Illumina HiSeq 4000. In-frame beta chains were kept once TCRdb had trimmed the public reads at Q25 with fastp and called clones with MiXCR. Present in this sample are under 50,000 clones, approximately 20% of which were seen just once. The top ten clonotypes cover roughly 13% of the sample. Sequencing was done on a sample of tumor tissue. Source of these receptors: a female donor with papillary thyroid cancer or a benign thyroid nodule (not recorded which). Some clones in this sample may be carry-over from other donors' samples.

This clone was seen at least ten times. The chain joins TRBV18 to TRBJ1-2; D perhaps matches TRBD1 (6 bases). CDR1 is KGHSH, CDR2 LQKENI, per germline. The CDR3 sequence is 13 residues long. Deletions cut 3 bases from V and 8 bases from J, with 13 bases between. The CDR3 loop is CASSPRDISGYTF. The DNA of the CDR3 is TGTGCCAGCTCACCCCGGGACATATCCGGCTACACCTTC. Filled out from reference TRBV18 and TRBJ1-2, the complete variable domain reads NAGVMQNPRHLVRRRGQEARLRCSPMKGHSHVYWYRQLPEEGLKFMVYLQKENIIDESGMPKERFSAEFPKEGPSILRIQQVVRGDSAAYFCASSPRDISGYTFGSGTRLTVV.

This clone was seen repeatedly, ten times or more. Sequence at one end of the junction differs from germline and may be a read error. V is TRBV13 and J is TRBJ1-1; D is possibly TRBD1 (5 bases). Germline V gene data show CDR1 as PRHDT and CDR2 as FYEKMQ (reference sequence). CDR3 length: 14 amino acids. CDR3 nucleotide sequence: TGTGCCAGCAGCTTAATGGGGGTGAACACTGAAACTTTCTTT. It yields the protein CASSLMGVNTETFF.

The V call is TRBV20-1, the J call TRBJ2-2; 10 nucleotides line up with TRBD2. CDR1 and CDR2 (germline): DFQATT, SNEGSKA (reference sequence). The CDR3 totals 16 residues. V shed 2 bases and J 7 bases; nucleotides not matched to a gene: 10. The CDR3 nucleotides are TGCAGTGCTAGATATATCAGCGGGAGGGCCGGCGGGGAGCTGTTTTTT. Translated: CSARYISGRAGGELFF.

The sample holds many counts of this clone. The J gene is TRBJ2-7, the V gene TRBV29-1, with TRBD1 matching over 9 bases. Germline lookup yields CDR1 SQVTM and CDR2 ANQGSEA. V trimming: 6 bases; J trimming: 0 bases; junction bases outside the gene matches: 6. The CDR3 covers 14 residues. The CDR3 spells CSVRQGDNSYEQYF. CDR3 sequence (DNA): TGCAGCGTCCGACAGGGGGACAACTCCTACGAGCAGTACTTC.

This clone has ten or more counts. This sequence joins TRBV2 and TRBJ1-1, with D uncertain. CDR3 size: 13 residues. V was shortened by 5 bases and J by 5 bases, with 12 bases between the two germline ends. CDR1 is SNHLY and CDR2 is FYNNEI in the germline V gene. In nucleotides, the CDR3 is TGTGCCAGCAGTACAAACGGGAGGACTGAAGCTTTCTTT. Its translation is CASSTNGRTEAFF.

This clone was seen once. The genes are TRBV20-1 and TRBJ2-1; 11 nucleotides agree with TRBD2. Trimming at V came to 3 bases and at J to 10 bases, leaving 11 bases not matched to a gene. CDR1 and CDR2 from the germline V gene are DFQATT and SNEGSKA (reference sequence). This CDR3 spans 15 amino acids. This CDR3 reads CSARTTSGRIGEQFF. For the CDR3, the DNA is TGCAGTGCTAGGACCACTAGCGGGAGAATCGGCGAGCAGTTCTTC.

This clone was detected ten times or more. The chain uses TRBV27 and TRBJ2-5; TRBD1 agrees at 8 bases. After removal of 4 bases from V and 5 bases from J, the junction contained 6 bases not matched to a gene. The CDR3 sequence is 14 residues long. Germline V lookup: CDR1 MNHEY, CDR2 SMNVEV (reference sequence). CDR3 bases: TGTGCCAGCAGTTCCAGGGGGCCCTGGGAGACCCAGTACTTC. This codes for CASSSRGPWETQYF.

The table lists this clone with many counts. V gene TRBV10-3 combines with J gene TRBJ2-3; 8 bases agree with TRBD2. The V gene end was trimmed by 8 bases and the J gene end by 2 bases; junction bases not matched to a gene: 9. This CDR3 comprises 15 residues. The germline CDR1 and CDR2 sequences are ENHRY and SYGVKD. CDR3 nucleotide sequence: TGTGCCATCGCACCCACTAGCGGAACCACAGATACGCAGTATTTT. It translates to CAIAPTSGTTDTQYF.

V usage is TRBV7-2 and J usage is TRBJ2-1; 7 bases fit TRBD1. This CDR3 comprises 17 residues. V lost 0 bases and J lost 5; bases outside the gene matches: 10. Germline assignment: CDR1 SGHTA and CDR2 FQGNSA. CDR3 region: CASSLAIVGQADNEQFF. CDR3 sequence (DNA): TGTGCCAGCAGCTTAGCTATTGTCGGACAGGCCGACAATGAGCAGTTCTTC.

In regard to this clone: A much larger clone lies one base from this, so it may be a read error. The chain carries TRBV4-1 and TRBJ2-1; 9 bases match TRBD2. CDR3 size: 16 residues. CDR1 is MGHRA and CDR2 is YSYEKL in the germline V gene. The chain's CDR3 is CAGSQEGGGARGEQFF. DNA of the CDR3: TGCGCCGGCAGCCAAGAGGGCGGGGGGGCGCGGGGAGAGCAGTTCTTC.

On this clone itself: This clone may be a read error of a much larger clone one base away. Other DNA sequences in this sample translate to the same CDR3. The J gene is TRBJ2-7, the V gene TRBV30; the D gene is possibly TRBD2 (5 bases). This CDR3 contains 10 residues. The V and J ends lost 2 bases and 9 bases respectively, with 8 bases between them. Germline values: CDR1 GTSNPN, CDR2 SVGIG (reference sequence). The CDR3 DNA sequence: TGTGCCTGGAGTCCCGGAGGGCAGTACTTC. Protein product: CAWSPGGQYF.

A word on this clone: A read error may explain this, as a much larger clone is one base away. The CDR3, as DNA: TGTGCCAGCAGCTTGGTGTATTCGGGGCGGGGCCAGCAGTACTTC. Its translation is CASSLVYSGRGQQYF. The chain uses TRBV5-4 and TRBJ2-7, with a weak D call TRBD2 (6 bases). Germline V gene sequence: CDR1 SGHNT, CDR2 YYREEE (reference sequence). Deletions cut 0 bases from V and 8 bases from J, with 18 bases between. The CDR3 spans 15 residues.